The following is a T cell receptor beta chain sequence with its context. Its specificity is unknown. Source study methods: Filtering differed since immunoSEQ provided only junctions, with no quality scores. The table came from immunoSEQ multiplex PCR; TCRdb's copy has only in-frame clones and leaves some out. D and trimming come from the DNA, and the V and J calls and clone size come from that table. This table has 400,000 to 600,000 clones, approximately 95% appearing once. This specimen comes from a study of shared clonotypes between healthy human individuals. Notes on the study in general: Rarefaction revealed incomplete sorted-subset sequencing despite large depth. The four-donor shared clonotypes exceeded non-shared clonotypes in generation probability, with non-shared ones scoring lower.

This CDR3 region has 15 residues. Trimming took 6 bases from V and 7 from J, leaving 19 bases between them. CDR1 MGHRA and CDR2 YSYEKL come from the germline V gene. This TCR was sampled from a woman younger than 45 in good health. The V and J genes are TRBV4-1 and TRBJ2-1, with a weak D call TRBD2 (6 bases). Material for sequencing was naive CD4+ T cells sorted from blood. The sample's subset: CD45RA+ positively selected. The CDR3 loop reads CASRRVGGLPNEQFF. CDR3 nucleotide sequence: TGCGCCAGCAGAAGAGTGGGAGGCCTCCCAAATGAGCAGTTCTTC.